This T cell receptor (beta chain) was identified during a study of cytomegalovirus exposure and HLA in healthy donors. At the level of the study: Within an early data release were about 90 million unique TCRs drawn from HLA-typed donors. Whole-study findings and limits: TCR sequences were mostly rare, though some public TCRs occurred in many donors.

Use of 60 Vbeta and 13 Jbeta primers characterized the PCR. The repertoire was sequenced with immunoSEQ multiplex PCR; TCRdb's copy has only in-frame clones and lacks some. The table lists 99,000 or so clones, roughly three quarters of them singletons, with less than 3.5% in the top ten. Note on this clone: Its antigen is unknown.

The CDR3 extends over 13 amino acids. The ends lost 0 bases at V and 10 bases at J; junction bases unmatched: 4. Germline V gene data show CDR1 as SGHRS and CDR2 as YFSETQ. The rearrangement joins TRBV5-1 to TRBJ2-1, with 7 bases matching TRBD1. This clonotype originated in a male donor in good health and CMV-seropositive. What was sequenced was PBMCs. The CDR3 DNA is TGCGCCAGCAGCTTGGTAATCAGGGGGGAGCAGTTCTTC. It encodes CASSLVIRGEQFF. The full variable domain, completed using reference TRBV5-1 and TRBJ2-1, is KAGVTQTPRYLIKTRGQQVTLSCSPISGHRSVSWYQQTPGQGLQFLFEYFSETQRNKGNFPGRFSGRQFSNSRSEMNVSTLELGDSALYLCASSLVIRGEQFFGPGTRLTVL.